Sequencing of this T cell receptor beta chain was carried out in a study of radiation and T cells in renal cell carcinoma. Study outcomes and limitations: Baseline intratumoral clonotype presence is unknown without pretreatment biopsies. Top tumor clonotypes rose in blood 2 weeks post-radiation, then contracted.

A word on this clone: Its target is unknown.

Time point here: baseline pretreatment blood. Treatment of the sample: 15 Gy SBRT to primary tumor, nephrectomy 4 weeks later. CDR1 and CDR2 (germline): MDHEN, SYDVKM. This CDR3 spans 14 amino acids. V gave up 3 bases and J gave up 1 base, with 9 bases separating them. TCRdb's table, derived via immunoSEQ multiplex PCR, lists solely in-frame clones and lacks some. The data show 40,000 to 60,000 clones, with roughly 80% seen just once and roughly a third held by the top ten. The chain couples TRBV28 to TRBJ1-2; D call uncertain. The sequence was obtained from a woman between 70 and 85 years old with renal cell carcinoma. The specimen comprised blood, sampled from a patient whose treatment included radiotherapy and nephrectomy. This CDR3 is CASSLSKDNYGYTF. The DNA for the CDR3 is TGTGCCAGCAGTTTGTCGAAAGATAACTATGGCTACACCTTC.